The source of this TCR beta chain is a study of immune heterogeneity within non-small cell lung tumors (dated by TCRdb to the late 2010s). Broadly, across the study: By histology, a handful of squamous cell carcinomas, over eight non-squamous carcinomas and 1 tumor not otherwise specified were included. Whole-exome sequencing, RNA-seq and TCR beta repertoire sequencing were combined for multiple spatially distinct regions from each NSCLC tumor so that intratumoral immune heterogeneity could be examined. Neoantigen binding to each patient's HLA alleles was predicted with netMHCpan-3.0 for mutant peptides of 8 to 11 amino acids. TCR repertoires were analyzed from 55 to 70 tumor loci of some 15 patients, whereas transcriptome data were available for only about 46 loci from some eleven patients.

The germline V gene specifies SGHTS as CDR1 and YDEGEE as CDR2. The CDR3, from cysteine to phenylalanine, totals 16 residues. The CDR3 DNA has 48 bases and is translated from base 1. Results and caveats for the whole study, not just this receptor: High-frequency TCR beta clonotypes were found to be largely distinct between individual patients. A statistically significant but moderate positive correlation (R about 0.34) was observed between local T-cell repertoire clonality and local tumor mutational burden. Identical dominant CDR3B clonotypes recurred across loci within a patient, yet different tumor locations also harbored unique high-frequency clones.

The TCR beta CDR3 region was amplified with a multiplex PCR system whose first round of approximately 10 cycles used 32 V-gene forward primers and 13 J-gene reverse primers. The first PCR round used a QIAGEN Multiplex PCR Kit, and the primer sequences were filed in Chinese patent CN105087789A. Illumina universal primers were added in a second PCR round performed with the Phusion High-Fidelity PCR Kit. Sequencing of the TCR libraries was done on the Illumina HiSeq X Ten platform in paired-end mode with a 151 bp read length. The authors processed their data as follows. Cutadapt removed reads without multiplex PCR primers, PEAR merged read pairs, and MiXCR with default settings called CDR3 regions. Repertoire diversity used Shannon entropy, and clonality was computed as one minus Shannon entropy divided by ln of productive unique sequence count. Dominant or high-frequency T-cell clones were defined as clonotypes at frequencies of at least 0.5%. TCRdb trimmed the raw reads at Q25, called clones with MiXCR and kept productive beta chains. Every entry covers one CDR3 protein and lists the most common genes and DNA from its rows. TCRdb's processing, not the authors' own work, is the source of the V and J calls. Within this sample are fewer than 12,000 distinct CDR3 sequences, with roughly 27% of them counted one time only. The top ten hold 13% of the sample.

As for this clonotype: Its cognate antigen has yet to be identified. This may be a read error, as it is one base from a much larger clone.

The TCR template was genomic DNA extracted from bulk tumor tissue, and around 0.55 ug of gDNA was amplified for each sample. Multiple biopsies per primary tumor were taken during surgery, spaced as far apart as possible within the tumor mass. Patients in the study cohort, which was described as untreated, were newly diagnosed NSCLC cases going through curative surgery. Donors were about 16 newly diagnosed non-small cell lung cancer patients undergoing surgery with curative intent. Resected tumor masses were reviewed by two independent pathologists. Only DNA and RNA samples of high quality went on to sequencing.

Sequences were obtained from lung tumor tissue. The chain was built from TRBV5-8 and TRBJ1-6, and 10 junctional nucleotides match TRBD1. The receptor was isolated from a man aged 50 to 60 with non-small cell lung cancer. In nucleotides, the sequence is TGTGCCAACAGCGCGGGACAGGGGACAAATAATTCACCCCTCCACTTT. The translation is CANSAGQGTNNSPLHF. Joined to the reference TRBV5-8 and TRBJ1-6 proteins, this CDR3 gives the full variable domain: EAGVTQSPTHLIKTRGQQATLRCSPISGHTSVYWYQQALGLGLQFLLWYDEGEERNRGNFPPRFSGRQFPNYSSELNVNALELEDSALYLCANSAGQGTNNSPLHFGNGTRLTVT.